This entry features one T cell receptor beta chain sequence. The target of this receptor is not known. Base qualities were left out, and no much larger clone turns up one base away. This entry comes from a study of shared clonotypes between healthy human individuals (dated by TCRdb to about 2020). For the study in its entirety: The cohort included three men and a couple of women between 18 and 49 years of age. For each donor, CD4 naive and CD4 memory were each run on three plates, CD8 naive on two plates, and CD8 memory on one plate. To estimate repertoire size and how much clonotype sharing occurs between individuals, the study deeply sequenced the blood TCR repertoires of about 5 healthy adults. To increase sequencing depth and limit assay-specific biases, different laboratories used diverse techniques to prepare libraries and sequence TCR repertoires. Leukapheresis yielded between about 0.94 and 8.9 billion PBMCs per donor.

Via the germline V gene (reference sequence), CDR1 is MNHEY and CDR2 SMNVEV. Counted from cysteine to phenylalanine, this CDR3 has 16 amino acids. Solely the CDR3 DNA is kept, with 48 bases framed from the first base. The germline V end is reduced by 7 bases and the J end by 9 bases; junction bases left unmatched: 13. Overall study results and their limits: Pairwise subsampling led to the expectation that sequencing depth would affect the degree of clonotype sharing among donors. Larger estimated clonotype richness was generally found for naive subsets than for memory subsets. The genetic and exposure-history diversity represented was limited by the small number of donors. Compared with non-shared clonotypes, clonotypes shared by all four sorted-subset donors had higher generation probabilities. Only blood was sampled, and tissue TCR repertoires likely differ from those in blood. Rarefaction of sorted-subset datasets indicated incomplete sequencing despite the large sequencing depth. About 4.5% of naive CD4, roughly 3.6% of naive CD8, about 2.5% of memory CD4, and 0.35% to 0.4% of memory CD8 clonotypes were shared across a few donors.

TCR CDR3 regions were amplified from genomic DNA by multiplex PCR using the deep immunoSEQ assay. For each cell subset, the extracted genomic DNA was distributed evenly across all wells of several immunoSEQ 96-well plates, and each plate served as one replicate. For sorted subsets, 200 to 250 ng genomic DNA, equal to 30,000 to 35,000 T cell genomes, was loaded into each replicate PCR. Purified libraries were measured with a Qubit 3.0 fluorometer, size-checked on a Bioanalyzer 2100, and measured again with the KAPA Library Quantification kit. Every immunoSEQ 96-well plate was sequenced on a dedicated single-read 150-cycle Illumina NextSeq 550 flow cell. On the study's bioinformatics: Because the immunoSEQ output held only junctional sequences and lacked quality scores, the filtering could not match the filtering applied to full-length reads. To assign V/J genes and CDR3, sequences were annotated using PyIR, a Python wrapper for IgBLAST v1.9, with IMGT germline references. Any read was removed if the V/J assignment was weak (E-value above 1e-6), the CDR3 was missing, or the read contained stop codons, out-of-frame junctions, or ambiguous translated residues. V3J clonotypes were defined by identical inferred V gene, J gene, and CDR3 amino acid sequence. Percentage overlap between repertoires was computed as shared unique clonotypes divided by the size of the smaller repertoire. Repertoire richness was assessed with RTK rarefaction, the Chao1 estimator, and Recon v2.1 estimates of unobserved clonotypes. Generation probabilities for all TCRbeta clonotypes obtained by the gDNA method from a few donors were computed using OLGA. TCRdb limited this immuneACCESS table to in-frame rearrangements with V and J called. A share of clones is missing; checked studies link under half to unresolved V genes, and the rest is unexplained. The V and J calls and the clone size are those of that table, but D and trimming were determined from the DNA. For this sample there are about 980,000 clones; about 80% appear just once. The top ten constitute nearly 1.5% of the sample.

The donors were healthy, HIV-negative adults with no recently reported acute infections or vaccinations. Every donor was a Caucasian adult residing in Nashville, Tennessee, USA. CD4+ T cells were enriched by magnetic negative selection, after which naive cells were positively selected on CD45RA and the negative fraction was taken as the memory subset. After blood collection by leukapheresis, PBMCs were isolated using Ficoll-Histopaque density gradient centrifugation and then cryopreserved in the vapor phase of liquid nitrogen. Purity and quantity of every magnetically sorted T cell population were checked by analytical flow cytometry. Genomic DNA was isolated from every sorted fraction and measured by UV absorbance on a Nanodrop 2000c.

Sequenced sample: memory CD4+ T cells sorted from blood. In light of the paper, this sample's cell subset or site label describes: CD45RA-negative fraction. The sequence came from a young man in good health. Recombination linked TRBV27 to TRBJ2-1; TRBD1 matches 12 bases in the middle. CDR3 loop: CASNRHRDRGQGEQFF. The nucleotide sequence reads TGTGCCAGCAACCGACACCGGGACAGGGGGCAAGGTGAGCAGTTCTTC.